These T cell receptor beta chains were read from a single sample in a study of blood T cell repertoires in COVID-19. Clones were sequenced by immunoSEQ multiplex PCR, and TCRdb holds only the in-frame ones, with some missing. This table has 310,000 or so clones, 80% to 95% appearing once. The source material was PBMCs or T cells enriched from blood (not recorded which). The origin of the receptors is a woman in her thirties who had recovered from COVID-19. Both conserved end residues are part of each CDR3. The D gene is left open where the match is weak. Expanded clones are given a class, and other clones once, few, many or no size at all.

J gene: TRBJ1-1
D gene: -
V gene: TRBV25-1
clone size: -
CDR3 protein: CASSEPGKFTEAFF
CDR3 DNA: TGTGCCAGCAGTGAACCAGGGAAATTTACTGAAGCTTTCTTT

J gene: TRBJ2-5
D gene: TRBD1
V gene: TRBV2
clone size: -
CDR3 protein: CASRRDRGSQETQYF
CDR3 DNA: TGTGCCAGCAGACGGGACAGGGGGTCCCAAGAGACCCAGTACTTC

J gene: TRBJ2-2
D gene: TRBD2
V gene: TRBV7-3
clone size: -
CDR3 protein: CASSLIGGRAGELFF
CDR3 DNA: TGTGCCAGCAGCTTAATAGGTGGGAGGGCCGGGGAGCTGTTTTTT

J gene: TRBJ2-1
D gene: TRBD2
V gene: TRBV6-5
clone size: -
CDR3 protein: CASKGSGTNEQFF
CDR3 DNA: TGTGCCAGCAAAGGTAGCGGGACAAATGAGCAGTTCTTC

J gene: TRBJ2-7
D gene: -
V gene: TRBV7-6
clone size: -
CDR3 protein: CASRGYEQYF
CDR3 DNA: TGTGCCAGTAGAGGATACGAGCAGTACTTC

J gene: TRBJ2-3
D gene: TRBD2
V gene: TRBV18
clone size: -
CDR3 protein: CASSPGSGVAGYETDTQYF
CDR3 DNA: TGTGCCAGCTCACCAGGTTCCGGAGTAGCGGGATATGAGACAGATACGCAGTATTTT

J gene: TRBJ2-2
D gene: -
V gene: TRBV4-2
clone size: -
CDR3 protein: CASSQDGGSGTGELFF
CDR3 DNA: TGTGCCAGCAGCCAAGATGGAGGGAGCGGGACCGGGGAGCTGTTTTTT

J gene: TRBJ2-7
D gene: -
V gene: TRBV6-2/TRBV6-3
clone size: -
CDR3 protein: CASSYSREFSYEQYF
CDR3 DNA: TGTGCCAGCAGTTACTCGAGGGAATTCTCCTACGAGCAGTACTTC

J gene: TRBJ2-1
D gene: TRBD2
V gene: TRBV6-4
clone size: -
CDR3 protein: CASSDSHSGRAYNEQFF
CDR3 DNA: TGTGCCAGCAGTGACTCCCATAGCGGGAGGGCCTACAATGAGCAGTTCTTC

J gene: TRBJ1-1
D gene: TRBD1
V gene: TRBV3-1/TRBV3-2
clone size: -
CDR3 protein: CASSQGGTGGFRLGTEAFF
CDR3 DNA: TGTGCCAGCAGCCAAGGGGGGACAGGGGGCTTTCGATTGGGCACTGAAGCTTTCTTT

J gene: TRBJ2-1
D gene: TRBD2
V gene: TRBV19
clone size: -
CDR3 protein: CASSWTSGRDHYNEQFF
CDR3 DNA: TGTGCCAGTAGTTGGACTAGCGGGAGAGATCATTACAATGAGCAGTTCTTC

J gene: TRBJ2-5
D gene: TRBD2
V gene: TRBV5-1
clone size: once
CDR3 protein: CASSLALAGGGETQYF
CDR3 DNA: TGCGCCAGCAGCTTGGCACTAGCGGGAGGAGGGGAGACCCAGTACTTC

J gene: TRBJ2-1
D gene: -
V gene: TRBV7-9
clone size: -
CDR3 protein: CASSLAGGRGGEQFF
CDR3 DNA: TGTGCCAGCAGCTTAGCTGGAGGGAGGGGGGGTGAGCAGTTCTTC

J gene: TRBJ2-7
D gene: TRBD1
V gene: TRBV4-1
clone size: once
CDR3 protein: CASSQVQGFYEQYF
CDR3 DNA: TGCGCCAGCAGCCAAGTACAGGGGTTCTACGAGCAGTACTTC

J gene: TRBJ2-5
D gene: -
V gene: TRBV5-1
clone size: -
CDR3 protein: CASSLEGETQYF
CDR3 DNA: TGCGCCAGCAGCTTGGAGGGGGAGACCCAGTACTTC